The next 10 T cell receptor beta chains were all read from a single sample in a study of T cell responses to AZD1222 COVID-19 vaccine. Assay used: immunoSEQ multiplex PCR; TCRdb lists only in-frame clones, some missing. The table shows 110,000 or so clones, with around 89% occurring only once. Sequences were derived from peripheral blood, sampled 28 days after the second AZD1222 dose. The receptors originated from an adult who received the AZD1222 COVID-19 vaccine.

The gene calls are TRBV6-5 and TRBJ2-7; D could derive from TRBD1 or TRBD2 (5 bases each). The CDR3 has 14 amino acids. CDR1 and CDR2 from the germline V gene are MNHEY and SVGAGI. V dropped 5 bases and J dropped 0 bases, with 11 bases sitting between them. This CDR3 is CASSTRDDSYEQYF. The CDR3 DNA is TGTGCCAGCAGTACACGGGACGACTCCTACGAGCAGTACTTC.

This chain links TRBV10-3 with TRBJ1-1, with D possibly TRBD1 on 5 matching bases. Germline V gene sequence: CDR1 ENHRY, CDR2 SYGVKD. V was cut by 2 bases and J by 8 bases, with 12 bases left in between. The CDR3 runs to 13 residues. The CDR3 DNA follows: TGTGCCATCAGTGAGGTGTGGGACTCGGAAGCTTTCTTT. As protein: CAISEVWDSEAFF.

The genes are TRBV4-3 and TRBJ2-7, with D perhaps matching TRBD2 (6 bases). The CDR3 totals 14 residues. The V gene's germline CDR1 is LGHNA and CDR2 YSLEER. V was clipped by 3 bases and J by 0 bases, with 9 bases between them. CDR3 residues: CASSHSGRSYEQYF. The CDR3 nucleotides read TGCGCCAGCAGCCATAGCGGACGCTCCTACGAGCAGTACTTC.

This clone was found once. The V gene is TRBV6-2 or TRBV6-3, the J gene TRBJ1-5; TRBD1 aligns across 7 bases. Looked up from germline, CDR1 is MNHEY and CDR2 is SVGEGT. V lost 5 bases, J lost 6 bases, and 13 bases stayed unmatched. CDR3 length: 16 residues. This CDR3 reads CASSRPRQGLSQPQHF. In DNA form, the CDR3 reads TGTGCCAGCAGTCGACCAAGACAGGGATTGAGTCAGCCCCAGCATTTT.

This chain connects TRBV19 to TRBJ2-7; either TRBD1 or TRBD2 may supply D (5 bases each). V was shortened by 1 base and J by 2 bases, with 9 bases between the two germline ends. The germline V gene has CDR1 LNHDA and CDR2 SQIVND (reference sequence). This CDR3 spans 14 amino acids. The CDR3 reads CASSIGDGPYEQYF. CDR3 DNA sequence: TGTGCCAGTAGTATAGGGGACGGTCCCTACGAGCAGTACTTC.

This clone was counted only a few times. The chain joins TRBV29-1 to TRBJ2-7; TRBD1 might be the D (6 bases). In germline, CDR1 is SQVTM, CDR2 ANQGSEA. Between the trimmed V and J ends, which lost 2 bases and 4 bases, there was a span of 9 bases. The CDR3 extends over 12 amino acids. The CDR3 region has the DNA TGCAGCGTTGAATGGGGGACATACGAGCAGTACTTC. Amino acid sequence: CSVEWGTYEQYF.

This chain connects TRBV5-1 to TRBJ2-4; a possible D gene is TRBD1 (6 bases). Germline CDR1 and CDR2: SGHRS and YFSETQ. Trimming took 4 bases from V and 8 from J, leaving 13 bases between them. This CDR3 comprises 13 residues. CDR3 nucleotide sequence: TGCGCCAGCAGCCAGTCAGGGGTGGACATTCAGTACTTC. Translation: CASSQSGVDIQYF.

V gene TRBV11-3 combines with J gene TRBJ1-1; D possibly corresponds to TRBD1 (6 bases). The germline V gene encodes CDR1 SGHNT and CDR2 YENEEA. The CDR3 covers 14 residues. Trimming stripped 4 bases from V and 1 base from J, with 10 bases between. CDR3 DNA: TGTGCCAGCAGCTGGGACACCTCGAACACTGAAGCTTTCTTT. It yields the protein CASSWDTSNTEAFF.

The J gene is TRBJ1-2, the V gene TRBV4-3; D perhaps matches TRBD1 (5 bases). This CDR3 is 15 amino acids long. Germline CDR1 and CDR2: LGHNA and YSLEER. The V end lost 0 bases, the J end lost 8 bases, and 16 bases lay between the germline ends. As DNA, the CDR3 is TGCGCCAGCAGCCAAGATCGCGGGGGTGGTGGAGGCTACACCTTC. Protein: CASSQDRGGGGGYTF.

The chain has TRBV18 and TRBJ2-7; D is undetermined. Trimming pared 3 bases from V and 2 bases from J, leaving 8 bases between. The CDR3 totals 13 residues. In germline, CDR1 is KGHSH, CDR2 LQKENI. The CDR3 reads CASSPSATYEQYF. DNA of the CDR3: TGTGCCAGCTCACCCTCAGCCACCTACGAGCAGTACTTC.